What follows are 9 T cell receptor beta chains derived from one specimen sequenced in a study of blood T cell repertoires in COVID-19. Using immunoSEQ multiplex PCR, the repertoire was profiled, and TCRdb retains in-frame clones only, with some absent. Here the sample spans about 180,000 clones, about 86% being singletons. Sequencing was carried out using peripheral blood. Receptors originate from a woman aged 70 to 79 with COVID-19, enrolled during active disease.

The J gene is TRBJ2-3, the V gene TRBV7-9, with 10 bases fitting TRBD2. This CDR3 region has 15 residues. V lost 7 bases and J lost 3; bases outside the gene matches: 7. Looked up from germline, CDR1 is SEHNR and CDR2 is FQNEAQ (reference sequence). The CDR3 loop reads CASTILAGATDTQYF. The CDR3 bases are TGTGCCAGCACCATCCTAGCGGGAGCGACAGATACGCAGTATTTT.

The chain recombines TRBV10-3 with TRBJ2-2; 10 bases align to TRBD2. CDR1 and CDR2 from the germline V gene are ENHRY and SYGVKD. J lost 3 bases, V lost 7 bases, and 8 bases had no gene match. The CDR3 is 16 residues long. CDR3 sequence: CAITFLAGEDTGELFF. Here the CDR3 DNA reads TGTGCCATCACCTTTCTAGCGGGAGAGGACACCGGGGAGCTGTTTTTT.

The V gene is TRBV2, the J gene TRBJ1-2; D remains unclear. The V end lost 6 bases, the J end lost 5 bases, and 7 bases lay between the germline ends. Germline V gives CDR1 SNHLY, CDR2 FYNNEI. The CDR3 sequence is 11 residues long. The CDR3 here is CASRGEYGYTF. DNA for the CDR3: TGTGCCAGCAGGGGAGAATATGGCTACACCTTC.

The V and J genes are TRBV21-1 and TRBJ1-1; no DNA check was done on the table's D call, TRBD1. TRBV21-1 is tagged as a pseudogene. This CDR3 has 13 amino acids. The CDR3 sequence is CASKGDVNTEAFF. The CDR3 DNA reads as TGTGCCAGCAAGGGGGATGTGAACACTGAAGCTTTCTTT.

The chain recombines TRBV11-2 with TRBJ2-1, with D possibly being TRBD2 (6 bases). The germline V and J ends were trimmed by 0 bases and 4 bases, with 19 bases remaining between them. This CDR3 spans 18 amino acids. In germline, CDR1 is SGHAT, CDR2 FQNNGV. CDR3 sequence (DNA): TGTGCCAGCAGCTTAGATTGGCTCGGGAGCGGAGGGTACAATGAGCAGTTCTTC. Translating gives CASSLDWLGSGGYNEQFF. Full variable domain (missing parts from reference TRBV11-2 and TRBJ2-1): EAGVAQSPRYKIIEKRQSVAFWCNPISGHATLYWYQQILGQGPKLLIQFQNNGVVDDSQLPKDRFSAERLKGVDSTLKIQPAKLEDSAVYLCASSLDWLGSGGYNEQFFGPGTRLTVL.

V is TRBV3-1 (or the pseudogene TRBV3-2) and J is TRBJ2-7; D unresolved. The V end lost 5 bases, the J end lost 2 bases, and 4 bases lay between the germline ends. The CDR3 has 11 residues. CDR1 and CDR2 from the germline V gene are LGHDT and YNNKEL (reference sequence). The CDR3 reads CASSSTYEQYF. The DNA for the CDR3 is TGTGCCAGCAGCTCTACCTACGAGCAGTACTTC.

The chain couples TRBV6-5 to TRBJ1-2; perhaps TRBD1 as D (6 bases). This CDR3 contains 11 residues. In germline, CDR1 is MNHEY, CDR2 SVGAGI. V was cut by 6 bases and J by 7 bases, with 9 bases left in between. DNA for the CDR3: TGTGCCAGCAGCACAGGGCTTGGCTACACCTTC. This gives the protein CASSTGLGYTF.

V and J are TRBV9 and TRBJ2-3; 7 bases line up with TRBD2. Germline V gives CDR1 SGDLS, CDR2 YYNGEE. The CDR3 length is 14 residues. Trimming cost V 4 bases and J 2 bases; bases outside gene matches: 4. The DNA of the CDR3 is TGTGCCAGCAGCAGCGGGACTACCACAGATACGCAGTATTTT. Translating gives CASSSGTTTDTQYF. Full variable domain (missing parts from reference TRBV9 and TRBJ2-3): DSGVTQTPKHLITATGQRVTLRCSPRSGDLSVYWYQQSLDQGLQFLIQYYNGEERAKGNILERFSAQQFPDLHSELNLSSLELGDSALYFCASSSGTTTDTQYFGPGTRLTVL.

This clone appeared a single time. This chain uses TRBV9 with TRBJ2-1, with TRBD2 identical over 7 bases. With V trimmed by 4 bases and J by 2 bases, 6 bases remained unmatched. There are 15 residues in the CDR3. Germline CDR1 is SGDLS and CDR2 is YYNGEE. The CDR3 reads CASSPGAGAYNEQFF. CDR3 DNA sequence: TGTGCCAGCAGCCCTGGGGCGGGAGCCTACAATGAGCAGTTCTTC.